Given below is one TCR beta chain in context. These data come from a study of blood T cell repertoires in COVID-19. About the study: Both acute and convalescent COVID-19 samples were obtained from the United States, Italy and Spain.

The germline CDR1 and CDR2 sequences are LGHNA and YSLEER. CDR3 size: 15 residues. The trim removed 4 bases at V and 1 base at J, leaving 6 bases unmatched. In the original processing: Counts of nucleated cells, estimated from reference gene primer amplification, were obtained. Libraries were prepared by immunoSEQ multiplex PCR; TCRdb keeps only in-frame clonotypes and omits some of them. From that table come the V and J calls and clone size; the DNA was used to work out D and trimming. This sample carries 250,000 or so clones, 70% to 90% of them seen once, and the ten largest clones take 3%. This chain joins TRBV4-3 and TRBJ1-1; 7 positions agree with TRBD1. The sequence was collected from a man aged 18 to 30 with active or convalescent COVID-19. The material sequenced was peripheral blood. The CDR3 DNA is TGCGCCAGCAGCCCCGGACAGGCTTGGAACACTGAAGCTTTCTTT. Residues: CASSPGQAWNTEAFF.